This entry lists 26 T cell receptor beta chains sequenced from one sample in a study of T cells in Graves' hyperthyroidism and ophthalmopathy. Amplified TCR beta CDR3 regions came from RNA transcripts. HTBI primers drove first-round RT-PCR of the TCR CDR3. In TCRdb, the multiplex PCR reads were re-called with MiXCR into one record per CDR3 protein. The profile shows about 420,000 distinct CDR3 sequences, approximately 15% of them singletons. Specimen: blood. The receptors were gathered from a woman younger than 30 with Graves' hyperthyroidism.

In this sample, this clonotype turned up many times. The rearrangement uses TRBV27 and TRBJ2-3; 8 positions match TRBD1. Germline V lookup: CDR1 MNHEY, CDR2 SMNVEV (reference sequence). V lost 6 bases to trimming and J lost 2 bases; unmatched junction nucleotides: 1. The CDR3 runs to 13 residues. Here the CDR3 DNA reads TGTGCCAGCAGACAGGGGGTCACAGATACGCAGTATTTT. It is translated as CASRQGVTDTQYF.

This clonotype was counted between two and nine times. The chain employs TRBV5-6 and TRBJ1-1; 7 bases are a match to TRBD1. This CDR3 is 14 amino acids long. From germline, CDR1 is SGHDT and CDR2 YYEEEE. V was pared by 3 bases and J by 4 bases, with 6 bases of the junction left unmatched. The CDR3 nucleotides are TGTGCCAGCAGCTCGACAGGGATCCGCACTGAAGCTTTCTTT. The encoded protein is CASSSTGIRTEAFF.

This clonotype has ten or more counts. This chain connects TRBV6-1 to TRBJ2-1; 10 bases are shared with TRBD2. Trimming took 4 bases from V and 4 from J; bases not matched to a gene: 10. The CDR3 length is 17 residues. Germline V gives CDR1 MNHNS, CDR2 SASEGT. The CDR3, as DNA: TGTGCCAGCAGTGTTGTGCTAGCGGGAGACCAATACAATGAGCAGTTCTTC. It yields the protein CASSVVLAGDQYNEQFF.

This clonotype occurred many times. The genes are TRBV12-3 or TRBV12-4 and TRBJ2-1; TRBD2 matches 9 bases. The J segment lost 8 bases and the V segment lost 5 bases, leaving 10 bases of the junction unmatched. This CDR3 region has 15 residues. The CDR3 region is CASSPIAGEGDEQFF. In nucleotides, the CDR3 is TGTGCCAGCAGTCCGATAGCGGGGGAGGGGGATGAGCAGTTCTTC.

There are a few counts of this clonotype. The rearrangement links TRBV9 to TRBJ2-3; D is uncertain. Germline lookup yields CDR1 SGDLS and CDR2 YYNGEE. V dropped 1 base and J dropped 6 bases, with 15 bases sitting between them. This CDR3 spans 15 amino acids. Written as DNA, the CDR3 is TGTGCCAGCAGCGTAAGCATCTCGTACGAGGATACGCAGTATTTT. Its protein product is CASSVSISYEDTQYF.

Of note for this clonotype: A much larger clone sits a single nucleotide away, making a read error possible. V gene TRBV12-5 combines with J gene TRBJ1-2; the D is unclear. With 1 base removed from V and 0 bases from J, the gap between germline ends came to 12 bases. Germline lookup yields CDR1 LGHNT and CDR2 FRNRAP. The CDR3 is made up of 16 amino acids. CDR3 residues: CASGLARTPTNYGYTF. DNA of the CDR3: TGTGCTAGTGGTTTGGCTAGGACCCCAACTAACTATGGCTACACCTTC.

This clonotype was recorded at least ten times. The chain couples TRBV5-5 to TRBJ2-5, with 7 nucleotides matching TRBD1. The V and J ends lost 2 bases and 1 base, in that order; junction bases with no gene match: 5. Germline V gene data show CDR1 as SGHKS and CDR2 as YYEKEE (reference sequence). The CDR3 length is 15 residues. Here the CDR3 DNA reads TGTGCCAGCAGCTTCGACAGGGCGATCCAAGAGACCCAGTACTTC. Amino acid sequence: CASSFDRAIQETQYF.

V is TRBV29-1 and J is TRBJ1-1; 9 bases agree with TRBD1. J was trimmed by 10 bases and V by 7 bases; bases with no gene match: 16. The CDR3 is made up of 14 amino acids. Germline CDR1 and CDR2: SQVTM and ANQGSEA. The CDR3 reads CSGGPGQGIIGAFF. The CDR3 DNA reads as TGCAGCGGCGGACCGGGACAGGGTATTATTGGAGCTTTCTTT. The whole variable domain, remainder taken from reference TRBV29-1 and TRBJ1-1, is SAVISQKPSRDICQRGTSLTIQCQVDSQVTMMFWYRQQPGQSLTLIATANQGSEATYESGFVIDKFPISRPNLTFSTLTVSNMSPEDSSIYLCSGGPGQGIIGAFFGQGTRLTVV.

This clonotype came up many times. This chain uses TRBV2 with TRBJ2-7; D might be TRBD1 (6 bases). CDR3 length: 14 residues. CDR1 and CDR2 from the germline V gene are SNHLY and FYNNEI. Trimming stripped 8 bases from V and 0 bases from J, with 14 bases between. CDR3 sequence reads: CASLTGTGSYEQYF. The CDR3 DNA sequence: TGTGCCAGCTTAACAGGGACGGGCTCCTACGAGCAGTACTTC.

This clonotype was counted only a few times. The chain combines TRBV12-3 or TRBV12-4 with TRBJ2-4; D is possibly TRBD1 (6 bases). This CDR3 region has 12 residues. The V end lost 6 bases, the J end lost 10 bases, and 13 bases lay between the germline ends. The chain's CDR3 is CASSSLTGIQYF. In DNA, the CDR3 is TGTGCCAGCAGCTCCCTAACAGGGATTCAGTACTTC.

The chain carries TRBV6-4 and TRBJ2-7; 11 bases agree with TRBD2. The CDR3 is made up of 13 amino acids. The trim removed 4 bases at V and 6 bases at J, leaving 2 bases unmatched. Germline lookup yields CDR1 MRHNA and CDR2 SNTAGT. The CDR3 spells CASSVGTSGEQYF. In nucleotides, the CDR3 is TGTGCCAGCAGTGTCGGGACTAGCGGCGAGCAGTACTTC.

This clonotype has at least ten counts. The chain has TRBV5-1 and TRBJ2-1; a weak D match, TRBD1 (5 bases). The CDR3 has 13 residues. Between the trimmed V and J ends, which lost 7 bases and 7 bases, there was a span of 15 bases. In germline, CDR1 is SGHRS, CDR2 YFSETQ. The CDR3 nucleotides are TGCGCCAGCCAGCGACAGAATATGAATGAGCAGTTCTTC. This encodes CASQRQNMNEQFF. The variable domain in full, with the rest retrieved from reference TRBV5-1 and TRBJ2-1, is KAGVTQTPRYLIKTRGQQVTLSCSPISGHRSVSWYQQTPGQGLQFLFEYFSETQRNKGNFPGRFSGRQFSNSRSEMNVSTLELGDSALYLCASQRQNMNEQFFGPGTRLTVL.

This clonotype was seen a few times. This sequence joins TRBV5-1 and TRBJ2-5; a weak D match, TRBD1 (6 bases). The CDR3 contains 15 residues. The V and J ends lost 4 bases and 5 bases respectively, with 18 bases between them. From germline, CDR1 is SGHRS and CDR2 YFSETQ. DNA of the CDR3: TGCGCCAGCAGCGCTTGGGACACTCAATGGGAGACCCAGTACTTC. The encoded protein is CASSAWDTQWETQYF.

This sequence joins TRBV19 and TRBJ2-1; 11 bases are a match to TRBD2. Germline trimming cut 1 base from V and 4 bases from J; bases unmatched to any gene: 3. This CDR3 contains 16 residues. CDR1 and CDR2 (germline): LNHDA, SQIVND (reference sequence). CDR3 sequence reads: CASSIGTSGFYNEQFF. As DNA, the CDR3 is TGTGCCAGTAGTATAGGGACTAGCGGGTTTTACAATGAGCAGTTCTTC.

Many counts were recorded for this clonotype. This sequence joins TRBV12-3 or TRBV12-4 and TRBJ2-1; D gene ambiguous. The CDR3 is made up of 13 amino acids. V dropped 5 bases and J dropped 4 bases, with 9 bases sitting between them. DNA of the CDR3: TGTGCCAGCAGTCTTCCCGGTTACAATGAGCAGTTCTTC. This translates into CASSLPGYNEQFF.

The chain is built from TRBV19 and TRBJ1-4; D gene uncertain. V was shortened by 4 bases and J by 8 bases, with 11 bases between the two germline ends. The CDR3 is 13 amino acids. Germline-derived CDR1 and CDR2 are LNHDA and SQIVND (reference sequence). The CDR3 spells CASSKAGEEKLFF. In nucleotides, the CDR3 is TGTGCCAGTAGTAAGGCAGGTGAAGAAAAACTGTTTTTT. Full variable domain (remainder filled in from reference TRBV19 and TRBJ1-4): DGGITQSPKYLFRKEGQNVTLSCEQNLNHDAMYWYRQDPGQGLRLIYYSQIVNDFQKGDIAEGYSVSREKKESFPLTVTSAQKNPTAFYLCASSKAGEEKLFFGSGTQLSVL.

To note about this clonotype: It may be a read error: a sequence one base away is much more abundant. The rearrangement joins TRBV20-1 to TRBJ2-1, with D perhaps TRBD1 (5 bases). The V gene's germline CDR1 is DFQATT and CDR2 SNEGSKA (reference sequence). This CDR3 spans 14 amino acids. This CDR3 is CSAGDPEGADEQFF. The CDR3 coding sequence is TGCAGTGCTGGAGATCCAGAAGGGGCTGATGAGCAGTTCTTC.

This clonotype was picked up many times. The chain couples TRBV6-1 to TRBJ2-2; the match to TRBD2 covers 12 bases. This CDR3 has 14 amino acids. Germline-derived CDR1 and CDR2 are MNHNS and SASEGT. The V gene end was trimmed by 8 bases and the J gene end by 5 bases; junction bases not matched to a gene: 3. The CDR3 loop reads CASGLAGRTGELFF. The DNA of the CDR3 is TGTGCCAGCGGACTAGCGGGAAGGACCGGGGAGCTGTTTTTT.

This clonotype showed up many times. This chain links TRBV5-1 with TRBJ2-7, with 7 bases identical to TRBD1. Germline CDR1 reads SGHRS; CDR2 reads YFSETQ. The CDR3 covers 16 residues. V dropped 4 bases and J dropped 0; count of bases not matched to a gene: 10. The CDR3 DNA is TGCGCCAGCAGCCCAAGGACAGGCCAGAGCTCCTACGAGCAGTACTTC. Protein sequence: CASSPRTGQSSYEQYF.

This clonotype appeared a few times. This chain connects TRBV7-9 to TRBJ2-3, with 7 bases that match TRBD1. V lost 3 bases to trimming and J lost 6 bases; unmatched junction nucleotides: 0. Germline V gene data show CDR1 as SEHNR and CDR2 as FQNEAQ (reference sequence). This CDR3 has 12 amino acids. The DNA of the CDR3 is TGTGCCAGCAGCTTGACAGGGGATACGCAGTATTTT. Translated: CASSLTGDTQYF.

In its sample, this clonotype was seen many times. This chain joins TRBV6-1 and TRBJ1-2; a weak D match, TRBD1 (6 bases). The CDR3 covers 15 residues. V lost 2 bases, J lost 4 bases, and 14 bases lay in between. Germline values: CDR1 MNHNS, CDR2 SASEGT. The CDR3 here is CASSERDRLSYGYTF. The CDR3 nucleotides are TGTGCCAGCAGTGAAAGAGACAGGCTTAGCTATGGCTACACCTTC.

The rearrangement links TRBV4-3 to TRBJ2-1; 13 nucleotides align to TRBD2. Trimming at V came to 1 base and at J to 7 bases, leaving 4 bases not matched to a gene. Per germline, CDR1 LGHNA and CDR2 YSLEER. The CDR3 is made up of 16 amino acids. The DNA for the CDR3 is TGCGCCAGCAGCCAAGGGACTAGCGGGAGATTGAATGAGCAGTTCTTC. As protein: CASSQGTSGRLNEQFF.

A note on this clonotype: A read error may be the cause here, since a much bigger clone is one base away. J is TRBJ2-5 and V is TRBV5-1; 12 nucleotides match TRBD2. This CDR3 has 16 residues. Per the germline V gene, CDR1 is SGHRS and CDR2 is YFSETQ. The CDR3 loop reads CASSWTSGNIQGTQYF. Written as DNA, the CDR3 is TGCGCCAGCAGCTGGACTAGCGGGAATATCCAAGGGACCCAGTACTTC.

This clonotype was detected ten times or more. J is TRBJ1-1 and V is TRBV12-3 or TRBV12-4; D uncertain. The CDR3 has 12 residues. The V end lost 1 base, the J end lost 4 bases, and 4 bases lay between the germline ends. The CDR3 DNA reads as TGTGCCAGCAGTTTAGGCGCCACTGAAGCTTTCTTT. Translating gives CASSLGATEAFF.

This clonotype was counted at least ten times. This chain uses TRBV6-2 or TRBV6-3 with TRBJ1-1; 7 bases are a match to TRBD1. This CDR3 has 13 residues. The trim removed 8 bases at V and 6 bases at J, leaving 9 bases unmatched. The germline V gene encodes CDR1 MNHEY and CDR2 SVGEGT. As DNA, the CDR3 is TGTGCCAGCGGCAACAGGGGAACGGCTGAAGCTTTCTTT. It translates to CASGNRGTAEAFF.

The rearrangement uses TRBV28 and TRBJ2-1, with TRBD1 matching over 10 bases. The CDR3 consists of 16 residues. Unmatched junction bases numbered 9, after V lost 6 bases and J lost 4 bases. Looked up from germline, CDR1 is MDHEN and CDR2 is SYDVKM. The CDR3 loop is CASSSGTGDPYNEQFF. The CDR3 nucleotides are TGTGCCAGCAGCTCAGGGACAGGGGACCCTTACAATGAGCAGTTCTTC.